This T cell receptor beta chain was identified in a study of shared clonotypes between healthy human individuals. The repertoire was sequenced with immunoSEQ multiplex PCR; TCRdb's copy has only in-frame clones and lacks some. The sample lists about 180,000 clones; around 93% were seen once. The study separated CD4+ cells into CD45RA+ naive and CD45RA-negative memory subsets. V was clipped by 3 bases and J by 4 bases, with 12 bases between them. Germline CDR1 is MDHEN and CDR2 is SYDVKM. The CDR3 covers 14 residues. General study results and limits: Generation probabilities of non-shared clonotypes were lower (relative to those shared by all four donors). Compared with memory subsets, naive subsets generally had larger estimated richness.

With respect to this clone: Its specificity is unknown.

The specimen was naive CD4+ T cells sorted from blood. The subset denotes: CD45RA+ positively selected. The receptor's source is a woman between 25 and 40 years old in good health. The V call is TRBV28, the J call TRBJ1-2, with D perhaps matching TRBD1 (5 bases). The CDR3 DNA reads as TGTGCCAGCAGTTTTAACCGGGACTTCTATGGCTACACCTTC. Translating it yields CASSFNRDFYGYTF.